This T cell receptor beta chain came from a study of blood T cell repertoires in COVID-19. At the level of the study: Donors in the United States, Italy and Spain gave samples during acute or convalescent COVID-19.

Assay: immunoSEQ multiplex PCR; the TCRdb copy retains only in-frame clones and omits some. This repertoire shows fewer than 70,000 clones, about 93% found once; its top ten account for 9% to 9.5%. The CDR3 covers 15 residues. Deletions cut 1 base from V and 2 bases from J, with 11 bases between. Looked up from germline, CDR1 is SGHVS and CDR2 is FQNEAQ. This chain links TRBV7-8 with TRBJ1-1, with D perhaps TRBD1 (6 bases). Sequencing was performed on peripheral blood. The sequence was collected from a woman aged 80 or over with active COVID-19. This CDR3 reads CASSLDEGTNTEAFF. CDR3 DNA: TGTGCCAGCAGCTTAGATGAGGGGACAAACACTGAAGCTTTCTTT.